Below are 32 T cell receptor beta chains sequenced from a single sample in a study of blood T cell repertoires in COVID-19. Libraries were prepared by immunoSEQ multiplex PCR; TCRdb keeps only in-frame clonotypes and omits some of them. The sample contains some 350,000 clones, about 88% of which appear only once. The sequencing sample was made of peripheral blood. These receptor sequences come from a human donor in a cohort sampled during active COVID-19.

The CDR3 sequence is CASSLRLAVSTDTQYF. Written as DNA, the CDR3 is TGTGCCAGCAGTTTAAGGCTAGCGGTGAGCACAGATACGCAGTATTTT. The chain combines TRBV28 with TRBJ2-3; TRBD2 agrees at 7 bases. The CDR3 sequence is 16 residues long. Trimming removed 2 bases from V and 0 bases from J; junction bases left unmatched: 5. Germline V lookup: CDR1 MDHEN, CDR2 SYDVKM.

The rearrangement joins TRBV12-3 or TRBV12-4 to TRBJ1-4, with 7 bases that match TRBD1. V was pared by 3 bases and J by 6 bases, with 1 base of the junction left unmatched. The length of the CDR3 is 13 residues. The CDR3 nucleotides read TGTGCCAGCAGTTTTGGGACAGATGAAAAACTGTTTTTT. This sequence encodes CASSFGTDEKLFF.

The chain links TRBV11-1 to TRBJ2-7; TRBD2 is a possible D gene (6 bases). Germline values: CDR1 SGHAT, CDR2 FQDESV (reference sequence). Deletions cut 3 bases from V and 1 base from J, with 10 bases between. The CDR3 has 14 amino acids. The CDR3 here is CASSLGTVSYEQYF. CDR3 coding DNA: TGTGCCAGCAGCTTGGGGACTGTATCCTACGAGCAGTACTTC. Filled out from reference TRBV11-1 and TRBJ2-7, the complete variable domain reads EAEVAQSPRYKITEKSQAVAFWCDPISGHATLYWYRQILGQGPELLVQFQDESVVDDSQLPKDRFSAERLKGVDSTLKIQPAELGDSAMYLCASSLGTVSYEQYFGPGTRLTVT.

The CDR3 nucleotides are TGTGCCAGCAGCCCTAGATTTCAAAATGAGCAGTTCTTC. Translating it yields CASSPRFQNEQFF. This rearrangement joins TRBV9 to TRBJ2-1; no clear D gene. CDR3 length equals 13 residues. Trimming pared 4 bases from V and 7 bases from J, leaving 12 bases between. Germline values: CDR1 SGDLS, CDR2 YYNGEE.

A note on this clone: The same CDR3 also results from other DNA sequences found in this sample. The gene calls are TRBV2 and TRBJ2-1; 12 bases fit TRBD2. V trimming: 8 bases; J trimming: 4 bases; junction bases outside the gene matches: 0. The CDR3 spans 13 residues. Germline V gene lookup returns CDR1 SNHLY and CDR2 FYNNEI. The CDR3 reads CASGTSGYNEQFF. CDR3 coding DNA: TGTGCCAGCGGGACTAGCGGGTACAATGAGCAGTTCTTC.

This sequence joins TRBV11-2 and TRBJ2-7, with 7 positions matching TRBD1. Germline CDR1 and CDR2: SGHAT and FQNNGV. V was clipped by 7 bases and J by 4 bases; unmatched bases: 7. The CDR3 is 13 amino acids. CDR3 bases: TGTGCCAGCACCCCAGACAGGGATTACGAGCAGTACTTC. Its protein is CASTPDRDYEQYF. The entire variable domain, with the rest obtained from reference TRBV11-2 and TRBJ2-7, is as follows: EAGVAQSPRYKIIEKRQSVAFWCNPISGHATLYWYQQILGQGPKLLIQFQNNGVVDDSQLPKDRFSAERLKGVDSTLKIQPAKLEDSAVYLCASTPDRDYEQYFGPGTRLTVT.

Regarding this clone: The sample has other DNA sequences that encode this CDR3 too. The gene calls are TRBV15 and TRBJ1-6, with 7 nucleotides matching TRBD1. The CDR3 is 13 amino acids. CDR1 and CDR2 from the germline V gene are LNHNV and YYDKDF (reference sequence). V lost 3 bases, J lost 7 bases, and 0 bases stayed unmatched. The CDR3 DNA sequence: TGTGCCACCAGCAGGGACAGGAATTCACCCCTCCACTTT. Translation: CATSRDRNSPLHF.

The CDR3 reads CAWSPEAGFNEKLFF. The CDR3 coding sequence is TGTGCCTGGAGTCCTGAAGCAGGGTTCAATGAAAAACTGTTTTTT. The chain employs TRBV30 and TRBJ1-4, with a possible D match to TRBD1 (5 bases). Looked up from germline, CDR1 is GTSNPN and CDR2 is SVGIG (reference sequence). Between the trimmed V and J ends, which lost 2 bases and 5 bases, there was a span of 15 bases. This CDR3 has 15 amino acids.

A single count supports this clone. The chain employs TRBV28 and TRBJ1-2; 8 nucleotides line up with TRBD1. The CDR3 consists of 16 residues. CDR1 MDHEN and CDR2 SYDVKM come from the germline V gene. The junction had 10 bases not matched to a gene; V was cut back by 3 bases and J by 4 bases. The CDR3 loop reads CASSFPLNRGSYGYTF. CDR3 DNA: TGTGCCAGCAGTTTTCCCCTTAACAGGGGGTCCTATGGCTACACCTTC.

V gene TRBV9 combines with J gene TRBJ2-1, with 13 bases matching TRBD2. Losses at the gene ends were 4 bases for V and 5 bases for J; bases not matched to a gene: 3. This CDR3 contains 15 residues. Germline V gene data show CDR1 as SGDLS and CDR2 as YYNGEE. Written as DNA, the CDR3 is TGTGCCAGCAGCCCAGGACTAGCGGGGGACAATGAGCAGTTCTTC. It is translated as CASSPGLAGDNEQFF.

The J gene is TRBJ2-1, the V gene TRBV18, with a possible D match to TRBD2 (6 bases). This CDR3 has 17 residues. Trimming took 3 bases from V and 4 from J, leaving 19 bases between them. Per the germline V gene, CDR1 is KGHSH and CDR2 is LQKENI. CDR3 bases: TGTGCCAGCTCACCCTCCTCCGGGGGAGCGGATTACAATGAGCAGTTCTTC. Its translation: CASSPSSGGADYNEQFF. The full variable domain, completed using reference TRBV18 and TRBJ2-1, is NAGVMQNPRHLVRRRGQEARLRCSPMKGHSHVYWYRQLPEEGLKFMVYLQKENIIDESGMPKERFSAEFPKEGPSILRIQQVVRGDSAAYFCASSPSSGGADYNEQFFGPGTRLTVL.

The rearrangement joins TRBV20-1 to TRBJ2-7; 7 bases line up with TRBD2. Germline values: CDR1 DFQATT, CDR2 SNEGSKA (reference sequence). V lost 7 bases and J lost 2; bases outside the gene matches: 2. The CDR3 has 11 residues. CDR3: CSGGRAYEQYF. The CDR3 nucleotides are TGCAGTGGGGGGAGGGCCTACGAGCAGTACTTC.

V and J are TRBV28 and TRBJ2-7, with D possibly TRBD1 on 5 matching bases. The V end was cut by 7 bases, the J end by 0 bases, with 19 bases between. CDR3 size: 16 residues. Looked up from germline, CDR1 is MDHEN and CDR2 is SYDVKM. The CDR3 DNA is TGTGCCAGCAAACGTCTGCAGGGAAGCCCCTCCTACGAGCAGTACTTC. The encoded protein is CASKRLQGSPSYEQYF.

This rearrangement joins TRBV29-1 to TRBJ1-2; tentatively, D is TRBD1 (6 bases). Trimming cost V 3 bases and J 7 bases, with 15 bases left between them. This CDR3 comprises 13 residues. Germline assignment: CDR1 SQVTM and CDR2 ANQGSEA. CDR3 region: CSVEIYRVGGYTF. DNA of the CDR3: TGCAGCGTTGAGATCTACAGGGTCGGTGGCTACACCTTC.

V is TRBV7-3 and J is TRBJ2-3; tentative D call: TRBD1 (5 bases). Germline CDR1 and CDR2: SGHTA and FQGTGA. V was cut by 5 bases and J by 1 base, with 13 bases left in between. The CDR3 has 15 amino acids. The CDR3 reads CASSNGQGGTDTQYF. In DNA, the CDR3 is TGTGCCAGCAGCAACGGCCAGGGCGGCACAGATACGCAGTATTTT.

The rearrangement links TRBV4-2 to TRBJ2-4; TRBD2 might be the D (6 bases). This CDR3 is built from 16 residues. The germline CDR1 and CDR2 sequences are LGHNA and YNFKEQ. With 1 base removed from V and 1 base from J, the gap between germline ends came to 11 bases. CDR3 region: CASSQAAGLAKNIQYF. As DNA, the CDR3 is TGTGCCAGCAGCCAAGCGGCGGGGTTGGCCAAAAACATTCAGTACTTC.

The chain joins TRBV3-1 (or the pseudogene TRBV3-2) to TRBJ2-5, with a possible D match to TRBD2 (5 bases). The V and J ends lost 0 bases and 2 bases respectively, with 25 bases between them. This CDR3 region has 20 residues. CDR1 LGHDT and CDR2 YNNKEL come from the germline V gene (reference sequence). Here the CDR3 reads CASSQDPVSGGRLGQETQYF. CDR3 sequence (DNA): TGTGCCAGCAGCCAAGATCCCGTCTCGGGCGGGCGTCTCGGGCAAGAGACCCAGTACTTC.

The chain employs TRBV27 and TRBJ2-7; D may be TRBD2 (5 bases). With 3 bases removed from V and 0 bases from J, the gap between germline ends came to 12 bases. CDR3 size: 15 residues. The germline V gene has CDR1 MNHEY and CDR2 SMNVEV (reference sequence). CDR3 DNA sequence: TGTGCCAGCAGTTTGTATAGCGCCGCCTCCTACGAGCAGTACTTC. Its translation is CASSLYSAASYEQYF.

On this clone itself: Within the sample, other DNA sequences also encode this same CDR3. The CDR3 coding sequence is TGTGCCAGTAGTATAGGGGCCGACAGGCCCTATGGCTACACCTTC. Encoded protein: CASSIGADRPYGYTF. The V call is TRBV19, the J call TRBJ1-2; perhaps TRBD1 as D (6 bases). V dropped 1 base and J dropped 4 bases, with 13 bases sitting between them. The germline gives CDR1 LNHDA, CDR2 SQIVND (reference sequence). This CDR3 has 15 residues. Filled out from reference TRBV19 and TRBJ1-2, the complete variable domain reads DGGITQSPKYLFRKEGQNVTLSCEQNLNHDAMYWYRQDPGQGLRLIYYSQIVNDFQKGDIAEGYSVSREKKESFPLTVTSAQKNPTAFYLCASSIGADRPYGYTFGSGTRLTVV.

The chain has TRBV6-5 and TRBJ2-1, with D unclear. V dropped 6 bases and J dropped 6 bases, with 12 bases sitting between them. Germline CDR1 MNHEY, CDR2 SVGAGI. CDR3 length equals 13 residues. CDR3 region: CASRRLIVNEQFF. CDR3 nucleotide sequence: TGTGCCAGCAGGCGGCTCATTGTCAATGAGCAGTTCTTC.

About this clone: Different DNA sequences within this sample yield the same CDR3. The V call is TRBV4-1, the J call TRBJ2-7, with TRBD2 identical over 11 bases. The CDR3 is 14 amino acids. Germline values: CDR1 MGHRA, CDR2 YSYEKL. The V segment lost 2 bases and the J segment 3 bases; nucleotides outside the gene matches: 0. The DNA of the CDR3 is TGCGCCAGCAGCCAAACTAGCGGGAGCTACGAGCAGTACTTC. The encoded protein is CASSQTSGSYEQYF.

This rearrangement joins TRBV29-1 to TRBJ2-3, with a weak D call TRBD2 (5 bases). The V end lost 0 bases, the J end lost 0 bases, and 7 bases lay between the germline ends. This CDR3 spans 14 amino acids. Germline V gene sequence: CDR1 SQVTM, CDR2 ANQGSEA. In DNA, the CDR3 is TGCAGCGTTGAAGAGGGAGTGAGCACAGATACGCAGTATTTT. It is translated as CSVEEGVSTDTQYF.

This chain connects TRBV6-1 to TRBJ1-1; TRBD1 matches 8 bases. Germline CDR1 reads MNHNS; CDR2 reads SASEGT. The CDR3 spans 17 residues. V was clipped by 3 bases and J by 0 bases; unmatched bases: 9. DNA of the CDR3: TGTGCCAGCAGTGACCCGACGACAGGGGCGGTGAACACTGAAGCTTTCTTT. It encodes CASSDPTTGAVNTEAFF.

V usage is TRBV24-1 and J usage is TRBJ1-5; D is unresolved. The germline gives CDR1 KGHDR, CDR2 SFDVKD. CDR3 length equals 13 residues. Trimming cost V 7 bases and J 0 bases, with 6 bases left between them. The CDR3 nucleotides read TGTGCCACCAGCAGTGATAGCAATCAGCCCCAGCATTTT. Translated, it gives CATSSDSNQPQHF.

The V and J genes are TRBV6-6 and TRBJ1-6; 10 nucleotides agree with TRBD1. The CDR3 is made up of 16 amino acids. CDR1 MNHNY and CDR2 SVGAGI come from the germline V gene (reference sequence). Trimming cost V 5 bases and J 7 bases; bases outside gene matches: 8. The CDR3 DNA sequence: TGTGCCAGCAGTCAGGGACAGGGGAGAGGGAATTCACCCCTCCACTTT. Protein: CASSQGQGRGNSPLHF.

J is TRBJ2-3 and V is TRBV5-4; D possibly corresponds to TRBD1 (6 bases). The CDR3 is made up of 15 amino acids. Germline CDR1 and CDR2: SGHNT and YYREEE (reference sequence). Deletions cut 0 bases from V and 3 bases from J, with 11 bases between. This CDR3 is CASSLDTGSTDTQYF. The DNA for the CDR3 is TGTGCCAGCAGCTTGGACACAGGGTCTACAGATACGCAGTATTTT.

The chain uses TRBV19 and TRBJ2-3, with no clear D. Germline values: CDR1 LNHDA, CDR2 SQIVND (reference sequence). Trimming left V 5 bases short and J 0 bases short, with 6 bases between. The CDR3 runs to 13 residues. The CDR3 here is CASSVTSTDTQYF. Here the CDR3 DNA reads TGTGCCAGTAGTGTAACTAGCACAGATACGCAGTATTTT.

The chain couples TRBV28 to TRBJ2-2; 7 nucleotides line up with TRBD1. V dropped 5 bases and J dropped 2; count of bases not matched to a gene: 11. Germline lookup yields CDR1 MDHEN and CDR2 SYDVKM. This CDR3 has 17 amino acids. CDR3 protein: CASSESQDRANTGELFF. In DNA form, the CDR3 reads TGTGCCAGCAGTGAATCCCAAGACAGGGCCAACACCGGGGAGCTGTTTTTT.

V is TRBV2 and J is TRBJ1-6; 7 nucleotides match TRBD1. Germline CDR1 and CDR2: SNHLY and FYNNEI. CDR3 length equals 14 residues. The junction had 6 bases not matched to a gene; V was cut back by 4 bases and J by 9 bases. The CDR3 nucleotides are TGTGCCAGCAGTGTCGGAGGGGGCGGTTCACCCCTCCACTTT. As protein: CASSVGGGGSPLHF.

The chain links TRBV14 to TRBJ2-7, with 8 bases identical to TRBD1. The CDR3 is made up of 12 amino acids. V shed 3 bases, J shed 6 bases, and the junction held 1 base outside the gene matches. The V gene's germline CDR1 is SGHDN and CDR2 FVKESK. The CDR3 sequence is CASSHTGGEQYF. CDR3 nucleotides: TGTGCCAGCAGCCATACAGGGGGCGAGCAGTACTTC. Based on the CDR3 plus reference TRBV14 and TRBJ2-7, the full variable domain is EAGVTQFPSHSVIEKGQTVTLRCDPISGHDNLYWYRRVMGKEIKFLLHFVKESKQDESGMPNNRFLAERTGGTYSTLKVQPAELEDSGVYFCASSHTGGEQYFGPGTRLTVT.

The chain is built from TRBV6-1 and TRBJ2-5, with TRBD2 identical over 11 bases. In germline, CDR1 is MNHNS, CDR2 SASEGT. Trimming removed 1 base from V and 5 bases from J; junction bases left unmatched: 3. CDR3 length: 15 residues. The CDR3 is CASSEVAGGPETQYF. Here the CDR3 DNA reads TGTGCCAGCAGTGAAGTAGCGGGAGGGCCCGAGACCCAGTACTTC.

The chain uses TRBV7-8 and TRBJ1-2; 8 nucleotides line up with TRBD1. The CDR3 length is 13 residues. Per germline, CDR1 SGHVS and CDR2 FQNEAQ. The J segment lost 7 bases and the V segment lost 7 bases, leaving 8 bases of the junction unmatched. The CDR3 region has the DNA TGTGCCAGCAAGCTCAGGGGGCGGGGTGGCTACACCTTC. Translated, it gives CASKLRGRGGYTF.